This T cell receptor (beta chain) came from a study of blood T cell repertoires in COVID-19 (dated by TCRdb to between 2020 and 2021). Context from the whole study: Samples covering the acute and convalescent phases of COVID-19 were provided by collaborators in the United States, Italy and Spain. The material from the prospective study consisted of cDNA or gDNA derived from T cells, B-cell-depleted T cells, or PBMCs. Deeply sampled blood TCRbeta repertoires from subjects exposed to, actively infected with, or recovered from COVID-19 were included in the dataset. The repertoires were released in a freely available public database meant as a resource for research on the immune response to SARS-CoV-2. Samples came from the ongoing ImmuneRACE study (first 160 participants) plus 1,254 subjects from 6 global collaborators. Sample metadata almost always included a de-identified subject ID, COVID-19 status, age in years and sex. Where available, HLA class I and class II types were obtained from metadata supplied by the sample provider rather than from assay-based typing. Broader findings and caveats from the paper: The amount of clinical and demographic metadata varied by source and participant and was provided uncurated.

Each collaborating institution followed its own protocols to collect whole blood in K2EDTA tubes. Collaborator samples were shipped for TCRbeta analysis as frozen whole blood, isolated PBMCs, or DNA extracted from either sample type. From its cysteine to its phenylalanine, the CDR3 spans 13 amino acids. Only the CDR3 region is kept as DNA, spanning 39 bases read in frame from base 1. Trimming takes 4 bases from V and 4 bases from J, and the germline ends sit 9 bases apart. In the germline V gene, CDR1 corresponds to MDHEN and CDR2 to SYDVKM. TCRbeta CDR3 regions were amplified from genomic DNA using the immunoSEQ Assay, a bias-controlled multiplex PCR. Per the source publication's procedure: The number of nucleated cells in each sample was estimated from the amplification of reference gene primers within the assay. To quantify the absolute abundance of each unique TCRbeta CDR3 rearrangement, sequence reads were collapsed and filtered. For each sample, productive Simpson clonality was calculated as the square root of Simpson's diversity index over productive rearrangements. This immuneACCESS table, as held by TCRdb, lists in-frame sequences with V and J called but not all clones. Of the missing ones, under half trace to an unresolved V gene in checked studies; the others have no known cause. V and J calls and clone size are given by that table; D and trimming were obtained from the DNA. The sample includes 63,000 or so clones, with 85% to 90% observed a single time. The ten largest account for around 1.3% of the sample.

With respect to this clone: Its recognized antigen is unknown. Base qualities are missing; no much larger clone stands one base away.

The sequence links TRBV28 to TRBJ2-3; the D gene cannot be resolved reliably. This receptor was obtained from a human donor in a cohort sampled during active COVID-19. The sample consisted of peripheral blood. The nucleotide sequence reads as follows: TGTGCCAGCAGTTCGGAGTGGTCAGATACGCAGTATTTT. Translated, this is CASSSEWSDTQYF.